Below, 25 T cell receptor beta chains from the same sample are listed, as sequenced in a study of blood T cell repertoires in COVID-19. Sequencing was performed with immunoSEQ multiplex PCR; in TCRdb, only in-frame clones are kept and a portion is missing. The repertoire has about 300,000 clones, approximately 90% of them found once; the top ten carry roughly 5.1%. The specimen sequenced was peripheral blood. The receptors stem from a man aged 40-55 years with acute or convalescent COVID-19.

The chain couples TRBV6-5 to TRBJ2-1; TRBD1 aligns across 7 bases. CDR1 is MNHEY, CDR2 SVGAGI, per germline. The CDR3 extends over 15 amino acids. With V trimmed by 6 bases and J by 0 bases, 5 bases remained unmatched. As DNA, the CDR3 is TGTGCCAGCAGCCTGGGACAGAGCTCCTACAATGAGCAGTTCTTC. It translates to CASSLGQSSYNEQFF.

The gene calls are TRBV7-2 and TRBJ2-7; D uncertain. This CDR3 has 14 residues. V lost 1 base and J 1 base, leaving 8 bases between the germline ends. Germline CDR1 SGHTA, CDR2 FQGNSA. CDR3 bases: TGTGCCAGCAGCTTAGTCCACAGTTCCTACGAGCAGTACTTC. This translates into CASSLVHSSYEQYF.

This clone was seen only once. CDR3 amino acids: CASSFYGNTEAFF. CDR3 bases: TGTGCCAGCAGTTTTTACGGGAACACTGAAGCTTTCTTT. The chain uses TRBV27 and TRBJ1-1, with D unclear. With 3 bases removed from V and 1 base from J, the gap between germline ends came to 6 bases. The CDR3 sequence is 13 residues long. From germline, CDR1 is MNHEY and CDR2 SMNVEV (reference sequence).

The chain employs TRBV2 and TRBJ1-5, with 7 bases identical to TRBD1. This CDR3 is 12 amino acids long. Germline V gene sequence: CDR1 SNHLY, CDR2 FYNNEI. Trimming at V came to 5 bases and at J to 6 bases, leaving 1 base not matched to a gene. The CDR3 DNA follows: TGTGCCAGCAGTACAGGGGCTCAGCCCCAGCATTTT. Encoded protein: CASSTGAQPQHF.

This clone was seen a single time. The J gene is TRBJ1-2, the V gene TRBV25-1; tentatively, D is TRBD1 (5 bases). CDR1 is MGHDK and CDR2 is SYGVNS in the germline V gene. Deletions cut 4 bases from V and 3 bases from J, with 12 bases between. There are 14 residues in the CDR3. CDR3 region: CASSAGGNHYGYTF. The DNA of the CDR3 is TGTGCCAGCAGTGCCGGGGGGAACCACTATGGCTACACCTTC.

This CDR3 reads CASSRDGGYSTDTQYF. In nucleotides, the CDR3 is TGCGCCAGCAGCCGGGATGGGGGGTACAGCACAGATACGCAGTATTTT. The chain has TRBV4-1 and TRBJ2-3; TRBD2 might be the D (6 bases). The CDR3 extends over 16 amino acids. Trimming pared 4 bases from V and 0 bases from J, leaving 14 bases between. Germline-derived CDR1 and CDR2 are MGHRA and YSYEKL.

This clone has more than one count but fewer than ten. V and J are TRBV5-1 and TRBJ1-5; D may be TRBD1 (5 bases). Trimming took off 4 bases at V and 5 bases at J, with 16 bases between the two ends. Germline CDR1 reads SGHRS; CDR2 reads YFSETQ. The CDR3 is 15 residues long. The chain's CDR3 is CASSKSGLGDQPQHF. CDR3 DNA: TGCGCCAGCAGCAAATCAGGCTTAGGGGATCAGCCCCAGCATTTT.

The rearrangement joins TRBV19 to TRBJ1-5; no clear D gene. Per germline, CDR1 LNHDA and CDR2 SQIVND (reference sequence). Trimming took 3 bases from V and 4 from J, leaving 10 bases between them. The CDR3 has 14 amino acids. The CDR3 loop reads CASSIEGWNQPQHF. The CDR3 region has the DNA TGTGCCAGTAGTATTGAGGGATGGAATCAGCCCCAGCATTTT.

The V call is TRBV10-2, the J call TRBJ1-3; D is perhaps TRBD1 (5 bases). CDR3 length: 13 amino acids. V was trimmed by 7 bases and J by 3 bases, leaving 10 bases between them. In germline, CDR1 is WSHSY, CDR2 SAAADI. As DNA, the CDR3 is TGCGCCAGCACTCCTCAGGGTGGAAACACCATATATTTT. It translates to CASTPQGGNTIYF.

J is TRBJ2-3 and V is TRBV9; the D gene is possibly TRBD1 (5 bases). The germline V gene has CDR1 SGDLS and CDR2 YYNGEE. V lost 4 bases and J lost 2, with 8 bases in between. CDR3 size: 13 residues. The CDR3 sequence is CASSLGATDTQYF. The CDR3, as DNA: TGTGCCAGCAGCTTAGGGGCCACAGATACGCAGTATTTT.

The rearrangement uses TRBV7-9 and TRBJ1-5, with unresolved D. Deletions cut 3 bases from V and 5 bases from J, with 5 bases between. CDR3 length equals 12 residues. Germline CDR1 is SEHNR and CDR2 is FQNEAQ (reference sequence). CDR3 bases: TGTGCCAGCAGCTTTCCGGATCAGCCCCAGCATTTT. Its protein product is CASSFPDQPQHF.

The chain carries TRBV27 and TRBJ1-1; possibly TRBD1 for D (5 bases). The CDR3 is 17 amino acids. Trimming cost V 3 bases and J 5 bases, with 22 bases left between them. CDR1 is MNHEY, CDR2 SMNVEV, per germline (reference sequence). CDR3 nucleotides: TGTGCCAGCAGTTTTCTCTTGGGGCGCAAGGGTGGGACTGAAGCTTTCTTT. Amino acids: CASSFLLGRKGGTEAFF.

V and J are TRBV2 and TRBJ2-1, with 15 positions matching TRBD2. The CDR3 extends over 15 amino acids. The ends lost 6 bases at V and 6 bases at J; junction bases unmatched: 3. The V gene's germline CDR1 is SNHLY and CDR2 FYNNEI. The CDR3 coding sequence is TGTGCCAGCAGCCGGGGACTAGCGGGGGGCAATGAGCAGTTCTTC. Protein sequence: CASSRGLAGGNEQFF.

The chain is built from TRBV6-2 or TRBV6-3 and TRBJ2-7; TRBD1 matches at 9 bases. Germline lookup yields CDR1 MNHEY and CDR2 SVGEGT. The CDR3 consists of 16 residues. J gave up 4 bases and V 0 bases, and 7 bases lay outside the gene matches. The CDR3 nucleotides read TGTGCCAGCAGTTACTCCGAGGACAGGGGACTTTACGAGCAGTACTTC. It specifies CASSYSEDRGLYEQYF.

In DNA, the CDR3 is TGCGCCAGCAGCTTCGGGGGATTGGACACTGAAGCTTTCTTT. Protein product: CASSFGGLDTEAFF. The genes are TRBV5-1 and TRBJ1-1, with D maybe TRBD1 (5 bases). The V end was cut by 2 bases, the J end by 3 bases, with 11 bases between. Germline V gene sequence: CDR1 SGHRS, CDR2 YFSETQ. CDR3 size: 14 residues. The whole variable domain, filled in from reference TRBV5-1 and TRBJ1-1, reads KAGVTQTPRYLIKTRGQQVTLSCSPISGHRSVSWYQQTPGQGLQFLFEYFSETQRNKGNFPGRFSGRQFSNSRSEMNVSTLELGDSALYLCASSFGGLDTEAFFGQGTRLTVV.

This chain links TRBV7-9 with TRBJ2-1; the match to TRBD2 covers 11 bases. V trimming: 0 bases; J trimming: 2 bases; junction bases outside the gene matches: 3. The CDR3 is made up of 17 amino acids. Germline V lookup: CDR1 SEHNR, CDR2 FQNEAQ (reference sequence). The CDR3 region has the DNA TGTGCCAGCAGCTTAGCGCTACTAGCGGGGGCCTACAATGAGCAGTTCTTC. This gives the protein CASSLALLAGAYNEQFF.

This sequence joins TRBV2 and TRBJ1-2, with a tentative D call TRBD1 (5 bases). This CDR3 contains 15 residues. Germline V gene sequence: CDR1 SNHLY, CDR2 FYNNEI. V shed 2 bases and J shed 5 bases, with 15 bases lying between them. This CDR3 reads CASSEPPRDLYGYTF. CDR3 DNA: TGTGCCAGCAGTGAACCCCCCAGGGATCTTTATGGCTACACCTTC.

CDR3 sequence: CASSRRGVDEKLFF. In DNA, the CDR3 is TGTGCCAGCAGCCGGCGGGGGGTTGATGAAAAACTGTTTTTT. V usage is TRBV11-2 and J usage is TRBJ1-4; a weak D match, TRBD1 (5 bases). Germline V gene data show CDR1 as SGHAT and CDR2 as FQNNGV. The CDR3 contains 14 residues. V lost 5 bases and J 6 bases, leaving 13 bases between the germline ends.

This chain connects TRBV7-9 to TRBJ2-2, with 7 positions matching TRBD1. The CDR3 contains 15 residues. Germline V gene data show CDR1 as SEHNR and CDR2 as FQNEAQ (reference sequence). Trimming removed 5 bases from V and 0 bases from J; junction bases left unmatched: 3. The CDR3 nucleotides read TGTGCCAGCAGCAGGGGGCCGACGAACACCGGGGAGCTGTTTTTT. This gives the protein CASSRGPTNTGELFF.

This clone was observed once. The V gene is TRBV9, the J gene TRBJ2-2; 12 nucleotides line up with TRBD2. Trimming at V came to 4 bases and at J to 1 base, leaving 2 bases not matched to a gene. The CDR3 is made up of 16 amino acids. Germline V gene sequence: CDR1 SGDLS, CDR2 YYNGEE. This chain's CDR3 is CASSLGLAGNTGELFF. The CDR3 bases are TGTGCCAGCAGCCTGGGACTAGCGGGGAACACCGGGGAGCTGTTTTTT.

The chain links TRBV3-1 (or the pseudogene TRBV3-2) to TRBJ2-3; 10 nucleotides align to TRBD2. V was clipped by 2 bases and J by 1 base; unmatched bases: 0. The CDR3 is 15 residues long. Per germline, CDR1 LGHDT and CDR2 YNNKEL (reference sequence). DNA of the CDR3: TGTGCCAGCAGCCAACTAGCGGGGGGCACAGATACGCAGTATTTT. This codes for CASSQLAGGTDTQYF.

The gene calls are TRBV27 and TRBJ1-2; no definite D call. V was trimmed by 8 bases and J by 2 bases, leaving 15 bases between them. Looked up from germline, CDR1 is MNHEY and CDR2 is SMNVEV (reference sequence). This CDR3 is built from 14 residues. The CDR3 sequence is CASARAGTNYGYTF. In nucleotides, the CDR3 is TGTGCCAGCGCTCGGGCGGGTACCAACTATGGCTACACCTTC.

There are a few counts of this clone. The chain joins TRBV6-1 to TRBJ2-1; TRBD2 aligns across 16 bases. Trimming took 0 bases from V and 7 from J; bases not matched to a gene: 12. There are 20 residues in the CDR3. CDR1 is MNHNS and CDR2 is SASEGT in the germline V gene. CDR3 coding DNA: TGTGCCAGCAGTGAAGCGCTGGGACTAGCGGGGGGGCGTAGTGTGAATGAGCAGTTCTTC. It translates to CASSEALGLAGGRSVNEQFF.

The sample holds one count of this clone. The rearrangement uses TRBV10-2 and TRBJ1-1; D uncertain. The germline V gene has CDR1 WSHSY and CDR2 SAAADI. Between the trimmed V and J ends, which lost 3 bases and 5 bases, there was a span of 13 bases. This CDR3 region has 14 residues. The CDR3 DNA follows: TGCGCCAGCAGTGATTGGAATCAGGTGACTGAAGCTTTCTTT. Amino acid sequence: CASSDWNQVTEAFF.

This clone was detected only once. The chain uses TRBV11-2 and TRBJ1-1; 9 nucleotides line up with TRBD1. This CDR3 is 17 amino acids long. The V and J ends lost 3 bases and 4 bases, in that order; junction bases with no gene match: 12. Germline V lookup: CDR1 SGHAT, CDR2 FQNNGV. CDR3 amino acids: CASSFRTGVLLLTEAFF. Here the CDR3 DNA reads TGTGCCAGCAGCTTCCGGACAGGGGTCCTCTTACTCACTGAAGCTTTCTTT.